This T cell receptor (beta chain) was captured by sequencing in a study of Ad26.COV2.S vaccination and SARS-CoV-2 variants. The wider study: Ad26.COV2.S given intramuscularly, once or twice 56 days apart.

Noted treatment: roughly 19 received Ad26.COV2.S at low or high dose, single or two shots; roughly five received placebo; per-sample allocation not given. Day 63 after the first injection of vaccine or placebo was the sampling time. Vaccination used an Ad26 vector expressing Wuhan-strain SARS-CoV-2 spike. The data were produced by immunoSEQ multiplex PCR, yet TCRdb's version contains in-frame clones alone and is incomplete. The sample includes more than 300,000 clones, approximately 80% seen only once; the top ten take 2.1%. The TCR comes from a person aged 18-60 years who received the Ad26.COV2.S COVID-19 vaccine or a placebo. The material was peripheral blood, obtained in a trial of Ad26.COV2.S vaccine versus placebo.

CDR3 amino acids: CASSPFRGQGRTNEKLFF. The DNA for the CDR3 is TGTGCCAGCTCACCGTTCAGGGGGCAGGGCCGGACTAATGAAAAACTGTTTTTT. V usage is TRBV18 and J usage is TRBJ1-4; 8 bases are shared with TRBD1. The germline V gene encodes CDR1 KGHSH and CDR2 LQKENI. Losses at the gene ends were 3 bases for V and 2 bases for J; bases not matched to a gene: 11. This CDR3 has 18 amino acids. The variable domain in full, completed from reference TRBV18 and TRBJ1-4, reads NAGVMQNPRHLVRRRGQEARLRCSPMKGHSHVYWYRQLPEEGLKFMVYLQKENIIDESGMPKERFSAEFPKEGPSILRIQQVVRGDSAAYFCASSPFRGQGRTNEKLFFGSGTQLSVL.